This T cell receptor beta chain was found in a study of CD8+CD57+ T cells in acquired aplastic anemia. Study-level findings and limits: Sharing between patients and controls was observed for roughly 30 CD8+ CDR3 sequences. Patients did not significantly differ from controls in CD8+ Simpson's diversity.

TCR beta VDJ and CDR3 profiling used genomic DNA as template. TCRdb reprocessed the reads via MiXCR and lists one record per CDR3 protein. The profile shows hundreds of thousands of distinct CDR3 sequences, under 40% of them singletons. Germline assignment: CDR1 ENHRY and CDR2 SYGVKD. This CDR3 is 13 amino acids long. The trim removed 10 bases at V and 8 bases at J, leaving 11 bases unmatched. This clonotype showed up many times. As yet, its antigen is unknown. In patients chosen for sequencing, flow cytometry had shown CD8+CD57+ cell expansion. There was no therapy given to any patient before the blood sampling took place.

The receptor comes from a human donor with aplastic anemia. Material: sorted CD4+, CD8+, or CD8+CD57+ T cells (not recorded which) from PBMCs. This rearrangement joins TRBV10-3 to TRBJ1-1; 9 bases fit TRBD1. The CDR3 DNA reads TGTGCCAGTATCCTGGACAGGGGCGACGAAGCTTTCTTT. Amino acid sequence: CASILDRGDEAFF.